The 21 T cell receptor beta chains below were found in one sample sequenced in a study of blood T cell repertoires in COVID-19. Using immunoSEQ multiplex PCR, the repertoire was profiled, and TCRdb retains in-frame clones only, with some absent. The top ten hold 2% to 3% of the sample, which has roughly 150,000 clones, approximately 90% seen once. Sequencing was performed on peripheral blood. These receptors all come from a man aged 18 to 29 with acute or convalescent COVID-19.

The CDR3 DNA follows: TGCGCCAGCAGCTTGGCAGGGGATAACTATGGCTACACCTTC. As protein: CASSLAGDNYGYTF. The chain has TRBV5-1 and TRBJ1-2; D is possibly TRBD1 (6 bases). V was shortened by 0 bases and J by 1 base, with 7 bases between the two germline ends. The V gene's germline CDR1 is SGHRS and CDR2 YFSETQ. This CDR3 is built from 14 residues.

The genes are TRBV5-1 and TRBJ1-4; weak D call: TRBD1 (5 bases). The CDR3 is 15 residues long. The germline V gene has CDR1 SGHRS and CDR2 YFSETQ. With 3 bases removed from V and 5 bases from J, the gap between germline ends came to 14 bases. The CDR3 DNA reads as TGCGCCAGCAGCTCGGGCAGGGCGGGAAATGAAAAACTGTTTTTT. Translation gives CASSSGRAGNEKLFF.

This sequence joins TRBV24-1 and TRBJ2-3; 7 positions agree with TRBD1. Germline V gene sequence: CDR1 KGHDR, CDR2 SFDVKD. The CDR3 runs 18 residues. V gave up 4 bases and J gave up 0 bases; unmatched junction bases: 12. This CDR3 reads CATSEPQGMRLSTDTQYF. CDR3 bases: TGTGCCACCAGTGAGCCACAGGGGATGAGGTTAAGCACAGATACGCAGTATTTT.

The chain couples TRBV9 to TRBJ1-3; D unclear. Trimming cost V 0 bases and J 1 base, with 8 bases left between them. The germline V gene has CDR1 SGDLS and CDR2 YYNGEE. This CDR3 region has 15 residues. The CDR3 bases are TGTGCCAGCAGCGTAGAATACAGATCTGGAAACACCATATATTTT. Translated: CASSVEYRSGNTIYF.

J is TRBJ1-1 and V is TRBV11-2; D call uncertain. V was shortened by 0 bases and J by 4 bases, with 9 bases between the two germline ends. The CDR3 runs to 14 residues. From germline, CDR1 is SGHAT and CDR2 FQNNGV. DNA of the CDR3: TGTGCCAGCAGCTTAGAGGGCCGTGTCACTGAAGCTTTCTTT. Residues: CASSLEGRVTEAFF.

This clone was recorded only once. CDR3 loop: CASSSQTRGKLFF. The CDR3 coding sequence is TGTGCCAGCAGTTCCCAGACCCGGGGAAAACTGTTTTTT. The chain combines TRBV27 with TRBJ1-4, with D hard to call. Trimming cost V 4 bases and J 10 bases, with 13 bases left between them. Looked up from germline, CDR1 is MNHEY and CDR2 is SMNVEV (reference sequence). This CDR3 region has 13 residues.

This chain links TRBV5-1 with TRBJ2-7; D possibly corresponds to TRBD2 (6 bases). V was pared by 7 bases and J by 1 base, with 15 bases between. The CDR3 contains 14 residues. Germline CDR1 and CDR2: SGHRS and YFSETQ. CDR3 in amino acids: CASREVGGSYEQYF. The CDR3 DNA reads TGCGCCAGCCGTGAAGTGGGGGGTTCCTACGAGCAGTACTTC.

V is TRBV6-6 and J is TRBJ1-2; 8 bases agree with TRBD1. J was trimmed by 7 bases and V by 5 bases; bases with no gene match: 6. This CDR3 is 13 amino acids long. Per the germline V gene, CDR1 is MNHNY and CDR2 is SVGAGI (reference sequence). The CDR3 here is CASSLDRVRGYTF. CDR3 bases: TGTGCCAGCAGTCTGGACAGGGTCCGTGGCTACACCTTC.

CDR3 amino acids: CASSLASGGQETQYF. Here the CDR3 DNA reads TGTGCCAGCAGCTTGGCTAGCGGGGGTCAAGAGACCCAGTACTTC. The V call is TRBV5-4, the J call TRBJ2-5, with 10 bases that match TRBD2. The CDR3 runs to 15 residues. CDR1 is SGHNT, CDR2 YYREEE, per germline (reference sequence). V gave up 0 bases and J gave up 2 bases; unmatched junction bases: 1.

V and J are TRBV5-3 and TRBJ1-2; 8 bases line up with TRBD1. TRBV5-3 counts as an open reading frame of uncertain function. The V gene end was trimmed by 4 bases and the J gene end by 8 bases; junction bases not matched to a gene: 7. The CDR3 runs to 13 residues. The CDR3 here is CARSLGTGPGYTF. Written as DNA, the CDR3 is TGTGCCAGAAGCCTAGGGACAGGTCCCGGCTACACCTTC.

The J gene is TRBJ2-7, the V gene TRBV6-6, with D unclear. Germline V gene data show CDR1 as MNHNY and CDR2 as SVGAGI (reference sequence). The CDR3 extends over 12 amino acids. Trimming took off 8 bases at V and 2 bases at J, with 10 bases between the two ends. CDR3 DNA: TGTGCCAGCTCAGTCTCCACCTACGAGCAGTACTTC. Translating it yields CASSVSTYEQYF.

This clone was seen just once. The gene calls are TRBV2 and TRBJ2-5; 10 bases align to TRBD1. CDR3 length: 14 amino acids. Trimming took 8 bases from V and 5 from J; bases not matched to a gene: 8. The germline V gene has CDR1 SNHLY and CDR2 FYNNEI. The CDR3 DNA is TGTGCCAGCGCTGGACAGGGGGTAGGGGAGACCCAGTACTTC. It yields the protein CASAGQGVGETQYF.

The DNA for the CDR3 is TGTGCCAGCAGCTTGGGGGCTAGCGGGAGTCTCACCTACGAGCAGTACTTC. Translating gives CASSLGASGSLTYEQYF. The V and J genes are TRBV5-6 and TRBJ2-7; 10 positions agree with TRBD2. Germline V gives CDR1 SGHDT, CDR2 YYEEEE. The CDR3 has 17 residues. V lost 0 bases and J lost 2; bases outside the gene matches: 8.

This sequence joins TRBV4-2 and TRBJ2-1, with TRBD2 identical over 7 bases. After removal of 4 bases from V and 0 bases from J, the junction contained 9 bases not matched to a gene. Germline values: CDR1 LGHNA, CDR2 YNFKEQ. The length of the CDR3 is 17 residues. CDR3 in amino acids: CASSPSIGGSSYNEQFF. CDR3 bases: TGTGCCAGCAGCCCCTCCATTGGCGGGAGCTCCTACAATGAGCAGTTCTTC.

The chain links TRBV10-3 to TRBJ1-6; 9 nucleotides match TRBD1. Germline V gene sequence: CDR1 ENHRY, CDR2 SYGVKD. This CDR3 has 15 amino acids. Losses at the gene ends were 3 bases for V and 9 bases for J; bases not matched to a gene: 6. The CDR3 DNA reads TGTGCCATCAGTGATGGGACAGGGTGGAGTTCACCCCTCCACTTT. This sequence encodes CAISDGTGWSSPLHF.

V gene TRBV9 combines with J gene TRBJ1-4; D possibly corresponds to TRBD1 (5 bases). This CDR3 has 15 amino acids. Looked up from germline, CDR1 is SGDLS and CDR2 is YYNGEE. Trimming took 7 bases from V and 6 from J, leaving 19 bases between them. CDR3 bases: TGTGCCAGCGCCCTGGGGGGTAGCATCGATGAAAAACTGTTTTTT. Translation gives CASALGGSIDEKLFF.

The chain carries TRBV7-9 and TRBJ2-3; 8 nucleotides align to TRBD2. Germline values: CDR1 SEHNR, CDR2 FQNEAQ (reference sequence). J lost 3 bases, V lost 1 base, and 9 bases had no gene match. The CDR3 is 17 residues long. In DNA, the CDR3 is TGTGCCAGCAGCTTAGATTCCGGCGGGAGGAGGACAGATACGCAGTATTTT. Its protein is CASSLDSGGRRTDTQYF.

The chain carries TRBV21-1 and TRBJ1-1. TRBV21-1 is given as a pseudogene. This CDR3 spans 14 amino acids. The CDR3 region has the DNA TGTGCCAGCAGCAAAAACGGGAATGGGACTGAAGCTTTCTTT. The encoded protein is CASSKNGNGTEAFF.

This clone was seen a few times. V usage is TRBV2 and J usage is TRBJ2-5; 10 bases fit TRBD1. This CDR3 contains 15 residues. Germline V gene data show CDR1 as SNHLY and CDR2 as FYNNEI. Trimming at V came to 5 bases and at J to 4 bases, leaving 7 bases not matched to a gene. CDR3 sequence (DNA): TGTGCCAGCAGTCCTGACAGGGGGCGAGGAGAGACCCAGTACTTC. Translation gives CASSPDRGRGETQYF.

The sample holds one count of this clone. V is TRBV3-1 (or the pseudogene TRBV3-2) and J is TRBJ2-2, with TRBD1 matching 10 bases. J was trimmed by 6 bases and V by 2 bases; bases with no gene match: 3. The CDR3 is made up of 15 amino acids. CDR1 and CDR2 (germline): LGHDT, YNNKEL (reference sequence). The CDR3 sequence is CASSQSGTGAGELFF. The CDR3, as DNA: TGTGCCAGCAGCCAAAGCGGGACAGGGGCCGGGGAGCTGTTTTTT.

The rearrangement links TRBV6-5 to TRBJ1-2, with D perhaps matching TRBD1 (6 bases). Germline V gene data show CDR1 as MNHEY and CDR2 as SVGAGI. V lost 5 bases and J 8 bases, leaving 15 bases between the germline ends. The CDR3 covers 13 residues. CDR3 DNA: TGTGCCAGCAGTCGGACAGTTGGGTACGGCTACACCTTC. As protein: CASSRTVGYGYTF.